Shown below are 5 T cell receptor beta chains from a single sample sequenced in a study of T-cell memory formation after mild COVID-19 (TCRdb year 2021). The method was 5' RACE. Sequencing instrument: Illumina NovaSeq 6000. TCRdb applied fastp at Q25 and MiXCR to the public reads, then kept only in-frame beta chains. Here each entry gathers all rows of one CDR3 protein and keeps the most common genes and DNA. Recorded for this sample are 210,000 or so distinct CDR3 sequences; roughly 18% of them occurred a single time. Roughly 2.3% of the sample belongs to the ten largest clones. The specimen sequenced was PBMCs or a T cell subset sorted from them (not recorded which). The source is an adult woman who had mild COVID-19 (a few samples of this study predate the infection). The sample titles of this study are shuffled in the database, so cell type and time point are left out; the donor was told from shared clones.

In its sample, this clonotype was seen a few times. The rearrangement links TRBV20-1 to TRBJ2-1; possibly TRBD1 for D (5 bases). Trimming cost V 6 bases and J 4 bases, with 19 bases left between them. This CDR3 spans 15 amino acids. The germline V gene has CDR1 DFQATT and CDR2 SNEGSKA (reference sequence). The CDR3 here is CSAYQLGGQYNEQFF. The CDR3 DNA reads TGCAGTGCCTACCAGCTTGGCGGACAATACAATGAGCAGTTCTTC.

This clonotype occurred many times. The chain carries TRBV3-1 and TRBJ2-5; 8 nucleotides match TRBD2. V trimming: 2 bases; J trimming: 5 bases; junction bases outside the gene matches: 13. The CDR3 runs to 17 residues. Germline CDR1 and CDR2: LGHDT and YNNKEL (reference sequence). CDR3 coding DNA: TGTGCCAGCAGCCAATTCTCGACTAGCGCGACGGGGGAGACCCAGTACTTC. Translating gives CASSQFSTSATGETQYF.

The sample holds many counts of this clonotype. CDR3 bases: TGTGCCAGCAGCAGCTTGGGTGGGTACAATGAGCAGTTCTTC. Translating it yields CASSSLGGYNEQFF. The chain combines TRBV5-6 with TRBJ2-1; D is uncertain. V was clipped by 4 bases and J by 4 bases, with 12 bases between them. Germline V gene sequence: CDR1 SGHDT, CDR2 YYEEEE. This CDR3 is 14 amino acids long.

The CDR3 here is CASSQVVALDTQYF. The CDR3 nucleotides read TGTGCCAGCAGCCAAGTAGTAGCTCTGGATACGCAGTATTTT. The chain recombines TRBV3-1 with TRBJ2-3; D is unresolved. CDR1 LGHDT and CDR2 YNNKEL come from the germline V gene (reference sequence). V was cut by 1 base and J by 6 bases, with 11 bases left in between. CDR3 length: 14 residues.

The chain employs TRBV20-1 and TRBJ2-5, with D possibly matching TRBD1 (6 bases). V was shortened by 6 bases and J by 5 bases, with 22 bases between the two germline ends. The CDR3 covers 15 residues. Germline V gene data show CDR1 as DFQATT and CDR2 as SNEGSKA (reference sequence). CDR3 DNA: TGCAGTGCGCCCCAAACCAACAGGGACCGGGAGACCCAGTACTTC. Its protein is CSAPQTNRDRETQYF.